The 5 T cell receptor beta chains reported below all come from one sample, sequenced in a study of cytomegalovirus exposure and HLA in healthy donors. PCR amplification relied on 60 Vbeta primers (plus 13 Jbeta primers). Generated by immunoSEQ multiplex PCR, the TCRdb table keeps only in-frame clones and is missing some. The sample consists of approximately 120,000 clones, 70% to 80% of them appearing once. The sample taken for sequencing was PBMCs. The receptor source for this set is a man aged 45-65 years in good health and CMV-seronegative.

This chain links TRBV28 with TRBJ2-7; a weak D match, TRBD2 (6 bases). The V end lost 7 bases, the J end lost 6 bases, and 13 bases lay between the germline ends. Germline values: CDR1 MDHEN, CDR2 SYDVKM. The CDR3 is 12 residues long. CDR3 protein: CASTSVRLEQYF. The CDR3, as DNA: TGTGCCAGCACTAGCGTCAGGCTCGAGCAGTACTTC.

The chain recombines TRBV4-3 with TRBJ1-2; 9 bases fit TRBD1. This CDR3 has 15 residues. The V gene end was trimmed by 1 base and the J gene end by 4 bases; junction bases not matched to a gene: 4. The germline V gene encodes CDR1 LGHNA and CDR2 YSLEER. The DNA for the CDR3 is TGCGCCAGCAGCCAAGGGGACAGGGTCGGCTATGGCTACACCTTC. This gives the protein CASSQGDRVGYGYTF.

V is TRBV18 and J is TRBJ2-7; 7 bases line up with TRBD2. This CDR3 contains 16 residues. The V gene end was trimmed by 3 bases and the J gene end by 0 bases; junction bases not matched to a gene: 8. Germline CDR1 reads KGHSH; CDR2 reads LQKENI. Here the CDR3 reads CASSPKMGGSSYEQYF. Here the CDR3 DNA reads TGTGCCAGCTCACCGAAAATGGGAGGGAGCTCCTACGAGCAGTACTTC.

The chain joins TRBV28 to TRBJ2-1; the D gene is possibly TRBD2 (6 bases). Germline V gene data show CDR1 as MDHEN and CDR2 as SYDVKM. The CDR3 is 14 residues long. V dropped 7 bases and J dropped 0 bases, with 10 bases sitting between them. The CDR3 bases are TGTGCCAGCAAGCAGGAGGGCTCCTACAATGAGCAGTTCTTC. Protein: CASKQEGSYNEQFF.

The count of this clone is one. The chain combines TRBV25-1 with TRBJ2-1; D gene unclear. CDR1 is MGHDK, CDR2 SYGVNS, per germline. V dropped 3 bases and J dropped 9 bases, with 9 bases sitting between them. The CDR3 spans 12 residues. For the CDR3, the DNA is TGTGCCAGCAGTGAGCTCGTCGGTGAGCAGTTCTTC. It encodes CASSELVGEQFF.